A single sample is the source of the 10 T cell receptor beta chains below, sequenced in a study of T-cell memory formation after mild COVID-19. TCRdb reprocessed the 5' RACE reads via MiXCR and lists one record per CDR3 protein. In the table there are a few hundred thousand distinct CDR3 sequences, roughly 15% of which are singletons. Sequences were obtained from PBMCs or a T cell subset sorted from them (not recorded which). These receptors all come from a man aged 18-30 years who had mild COVID-19 (a few samples of this study predate the infection). Cell type and time point are not known.

This clonotype turned up a few times. This sequence joins TRBV27 and TRBJ1-3, with 7 positions matching TRBD1. The V gene's germline CDR1 is MNHEY and CDR2 SMNVEV (reference sequence). The CDR3 length is 17 residues. Trimming took 2 bases from V and 1 from J; bases not matched to a gene: 8. The CDR3 DNA is TGTGCCAGCAGTTTAGTGGGGACAGCCACATCTGGAAACACCATATATTTT. It codes for CASSLVGTATSGNTIYF.

This clonotype has at least ten counts. The rearrangement uses TRBV12-3 or TRBV12-4 and TRBJ1-5, with 9 positions matching TRBD1. J lost 6 bases, V lost 9 bases, and 6 bases had no gene match. The CDR3 runs to 13 residues. Written as DNA, the CDR3 is TGTGCCAGTCAAACAGGGGGCGGTCAGCCCCAGCATTTT. This encodes CASQTGGGQPQHF.

Only a few counts were recorded for this clonotype. This chain uses TRBV3-1 with TRBJ2-5; 9 bases map to TRBD2. The CDR3 loop spans 14 amino acids. Germline CDR1 reads LGHDT; CDR2 reads YNNKEL (reference sequence). V gave up 5 bases and J gave up 4 bases; unmatched junction bases: 5. CDR3 amino acids: CASSYSAGGETQYF. The CDR3 DNA reads as TGTGCCAGCAGCTATTCAGCGGGGGGAGAGACCCAGTACTTC.

This chain uses TRBV7-6 with TRBJ2-7, with a weak D call TRBD1 (6 bases). Germline V gene sequence: CDR1 SGHVS, CDR2 FNYEAQ. The CDR3 contains 13 residues. V dropped 6 bases and J dropped 5 bases, with 14 bases sitting between them. The CDR3, as DNA: TGTGCCAGCAGAGAACAGGGTCGTCACGAGCAGTACTTC. Translating gives CASREQGRHEQYF.

This clonotype was counted only a few times. V gene TRBV4-3 combines with J gene TRBJ2-2; tentative D call: TRBD1 (6 bases). Trimming cost V 4 bases and J 5 bases, with 20 bases left between them. CDR1 is LGHNA and CDR2 is YSLEER in the germline V gene. CDR3 length equals 17 residues. The CDR3 region has the DNA TGCGCCAGCAGCCCGGCCTCAGTTGGGGGCCGTACCGGGGAGCTGTTTTTT. It encodes CASSPASVGGRTGELFF.

This rearrangement joins TRBV7-9 to TRBJ1-1; D is unresolved. Germline CDR1 is SEHNR and CDR2 is FQNEAQ (reference sequence). V dropped 5 bases and J dropped 10 bases, with 14 bases sitting between them. The CDR3 runs 12 residues. In DNA, the CDR3 is TGTGCCAGCAGCAGCAGCGGGGAGGGAGCTTTCTTT. Its protein product is CASSSSGEGAFF.

This sequence joins TRBV2 and TRBJ2-7; 7 positions agree with TRBD1. Germline trimming cut 1 base from V and 4 bases from J; bases unmatched to any gene: 10. Germline CDR1 is SNHLY and CDR2 is FYNNEI. The CDR3 totals 16 residues. In nucleotides, the CDR3 is TGTGCCAGCAGTGAAGAAAGAGACAGGGAGTATTACGAGCAGTACTTC. It translates to CASSEERDREYYEQYF.

The V gene is TRBV3-1, the J gene TRBJ2-1; a possible D gene is TRBD2 (5 bases). The length of the CDR3 is 16 residues. The germline V gene encodes CDR1 LGHDT and CDR2 YNNKEL (reference sequence). Deletions cut 2 bases from V and 2 bases from J, with 13 bases between. As DNA, the CDR3 is TGTGCCAGCAGCCAATACGGAGGCAGTACCTACAATGAGCAGTTCTTC. This gives the protein CASSQYGGSTYNEQFF.

The gene calls are TRBV24-1 and TRBJ2-3, with 9 bases that match TRBD1. Unmatched junction bases numbered 10, after V lost 8 bases and J lost 2 bases. The CDR3 runs 16 residues. Per germline, CDR1 KGHDR and CDR2 SFDVKD. The CDR3 DNA reads as TGTGCCACCATGGACCCGGACAGGGGTTCCACAGATACGCAGTATTTT. Translating gives CATMDPDRGSTDTQYF.

The chain links TRBV7-9 to TRBJ1-2; 9 nucleotides align to TRBD1. The germline gives CDR1 SEHNR, CDR2 FQNEAQ (reference sequence). There are 14 residues in the CDR3. V gave up 7 bases and J gave up 4 bases; unmatched junction bases: 7. The CDR3 region is CASNPGQGPYGYTF. CDR3 bases: TGTGCCAGCAACCCGGGACAGGGCCCCTATGGCTACACCTTC.